This TCR beta chain derives from a study of identical twins. Study-wide findings and caveats: Part of the zero-insertion signal could reflect confounding by invariant MAIT and iNKT cells. Cross-sectional statistical analysis was relied on for the conclusions, without the same donors being followed.

Template switching added a universal primer binding site, and final cDNA carried unique molecular identifiers. In TCRdb, the 5' RACE reads were re-called with MiXCR into one record per CDR3 protein. The sample yields 200,000 to 300,000 distinct CDR3 sequences, approximately 8% seen once. Regarding this clonotype: Its antigen is undetermined.

Germline lookup yields CDR1 SEHNR and CDR2 FQNEAQ (reference sequence). The V and J ends lost 5 bases and 0 bases, in that order; junction bases with no gene match: 11. This CDR3 spans 17 amino acids. These data were likewise used in another study, on yellow fever vaccine responses in identical twins. That paper notes: Each twin's T cell response to the vaccine was reported to look partly convergent and partly personalized.

The source of this sequence is a young woman in good health. The specimen was CD8+ T cells sorted from blood. J is TRBJ2-7 and V is TRBV7-9; 9 bases are a match to TRBD2. CDR3 amino acids: CASSPRTSATGSYEQYF. The CDR3 DNA reads as TGTGCCAGCAGCCCACGGACTAGCGCAACGGGCTCCTACGAGCAGTACTTC.